These 14 T cell receptor beta chains originate from one sample sequenced in a study of T cells in Graves' hyperthyroidism and ophthalmopathy. Researchers amplified the TCR beta CDR3 regions from RNA transcripts. TCR CDR3 regions were first amplified by RT-PCR with HTBI primers. One entry per CDR3 protein, called by TCRdb with MiXCR from the multiplex PCR reads. This table has about 380,000 distinct CDR3 sequences, approximately 17% appearing once. The sample comprised blood. The receptors shown here come from a man aged 18 to 35 with Graves' ophthalmopathy.

This clonotype was counted many times. This sequence joins TRBV6-1 and TRBJ2-5; D gene uncertain. Trimming shortened V by 1 base and J by 4 bases, and 10 bases separated the two germline ends. Germline CDR1 MNHNS, CDR2 SASEGT. The CDR3 is 14 residues long. The CDR3 nucleotides are TGTGCCAGCAGTGAAGTAGGACCGACAGAGACCCAGTACTTC. Translation: CASSEVGPTETQYF.

The genes are TRBV5-1 and TRBJ2-7; 9 bases match TRBD1. CDR3 length: 15 amino acids. The ends lost 0 bases at V and 6 bases at J; junction bases unmatched: 7. Germline V gives CDR1 SGHRS, CDR2 YFSETQ. CDR3 coding DNA: TGCGCCAGCAGCTTGGGAGGGACAGGGTTAAGCGAGCAGTACTTC. Protein product: CASSLGGTGLSEQYF.

This clonotype was detected many times. The germline gene is not matched at one end of the junction; a read error may be the cause. The chain joins TRBV7-9 to TRBJ1-1, with D unresolved. Looked up from germline, CDR1 is SEHNR and CDR2 is FQNEAQ (reference sequence). This CDR3 is built from 13 residues. This CDR3 is CASSYFGNPEAFF. CDR3 nucleotide sequence: TGTGCCAGCAGCTATTTCGGGAACCCTGAAGCTTTCTTT.

This clonotype has more than one count but fewer than ten. The genes are TRBV24-1 and TRBJ2-2; no reliable D call. In germline, CDR1 is KGHDR, CDR2 SFDVKD. The CDR3 has 12 amino acids. V gave up 10 bases and J gave up 2 bases, with 7 bases separating them. CDR3: CATQTNTGELFF. CDR3 sequence (DNA): TGTGCCACTCAGACAAACACCGGGGAGCTGTTTTTT.

This clonotype was recorded at least ten times. V and J are TRBV13 and TRBJ2-7, with 8 nucleotides matching TRBD1. Losses at the gene ends were 5 bases for V and 3 bases for J; bases not matched to a gene: 3. CDR3 length: 13 amino acids. The germline V gene encodes CDR1 PRHDT and CDR2 FYEKMQ (reference sequence). CDR3 coding DNA: TGTGCCAGCAGCCCACAGGGGGGCTACGAGCAGTACTTC. Translating it yields CASSPQGGYEQYF.

This clonotype was found many times. The chain has TRBV12-3 or TRBV12-4 and TRBJ2-1, with 10 bases lining up with TRBD2. CDR3 length: 21 residues. V shed 7 bases, J shed 1 base, and the junction held 22 bases outside the gene matches. CDR3 loop: CASTITPGSYLAGGSYNEQFF. In DNA, the CDR3 is TGTGCCAGCACCATCACCCCCGGGTCCTATTTAGCGGGGGGTTCCTACAATGAGCAGTTCTTC.

This chain joins TRBV28 and TRBJ2-7; 9 nucleotides align to TRBD2. Germline CDR1 MDHEN, CDR2 SYDVKM. This CDR3 has 14 residues. V gave up 3 bases and J gave up 3 bases; unmatched junction bases: 3. CDR3 DNA: TGTGCCAGCAGTTTCCTTAGCGGGAGCTACGAGCAGTACTTC. It is translated as CASSFLSGSYEQYF.

The chain carries TRBV7-9 and TRBJ2-3, with 15 bases that match TRBD2. The CDR3 is made up of 17 amino acids. J was trimmed by 6 bases and V by 4 bases; bases with no gene match: 8. Germline assignment: CDR1 SEHNR and CDR2 FQNEAQ (reference sequence). CDR3 sequence reads: CASSSPGLAGGGDTQYF. CDR3 in DNA: TGTGCCAGCAGCTCGCCGGGACTAGCGGGGGGCGGGGATACGCAGTATTTT.

The chain has TRBV6-1 and TRBJ2-5; D not resolved. CDR1 is MNHNS and CDR2 is SASEGT in the germline V gene. This CDR3 region has 13 residues. The V gene lost 8 bases and the J gene lost 7 bases, with 17 bases spanning the gap. Here the CDR3 DNA reads TGTGCCAGCTTGTACACAGAGACGGTGACCCAGTACTTC. It specifies CASLYTETVTQYF.

The table lists this clonotype with many counts. This sequence joins TRBV24-1 and TRBJ1-2; no firm D call. The CDR3 loop spans 14 amino acids. Per the germline V gene, CDR1 is KGHDR and CDR2 is SFDVKD. V dropped 1 base and J dropped 8 bases, with 13 bases sitting between them. CDR3 in DNA: TGTGCCACCAGTGATTTAGGCAGGACCAGCGGCTACACCTTC. Amino acids: CATSDLGRTSGYTF.

This clonotype has only a few counts. The chain employs TRBV10-1 and TRBJ2-3; D call uncertain. The germline V and J ends were trimmed by 8 bases and 2 bases, with 14 bases remaining between them. Germline V gene sequence: CDR1 WNHNN, CDR2 SYGVQD (reference sequence). This CDR3 has 14 amino acids. The CDR3: CASVSRVPTDTQYF. The CDR3 DNA follows: TGCGCCAGCGTCTCCCGGGTTCCCACAGATACGCAGTATTTT.

This clonotype appeared many times. The V call is TRBV11-2, the J call TRBJ2-7; weak D call: TRBD1 (6 bases). Trimming pared 6 bases from V and 5 bases from J, leaving 17 bases between. The CDR3 covers 14 residues. Germline assignment: CDR1 SGHAT and CDR2 FQNNGV. CDR3 in DNA: TGTGCCAGCAGAGCACAGGGTTCGGGGAACGAGCAGTACTTC. This codes for CASRAQGSGNEQYF.

There are many counts of this clonotype. V is TRBV12-3 or TRBV12-4 and J is TRBJ2-1; 10 bases agree with TRBD2. The CDR3 has 15 amino acids. After removal of 6 bases from V and 6 bases from J, the junction contained 8 bases not matched to a gene. The CDR3 reads CASRIAGGHSNEQFF. The CDR3, as DNA: TGTGCCAGCAGGATAGCGGGGGGCCATTCCAATGAGCAGTTCTTC.

At least ten counts were recorded for this clonotype. The chain couples TRBV5-1 to TRBJ1-4; D is unclear. This CDR3 is built from 13 residues. Deletions cut 4 bases from V and 0 bases from J, with 4 bases between. CDR1 and CDR2 from the germline V gene are SGHRS and YFSETQ. The CDR3 loop is CASSGPTNEKLFF. CDR3 DNA sequence: TGCGCCAGCAGCGGACCAACTAATGAAAAACTGTTTTTT.